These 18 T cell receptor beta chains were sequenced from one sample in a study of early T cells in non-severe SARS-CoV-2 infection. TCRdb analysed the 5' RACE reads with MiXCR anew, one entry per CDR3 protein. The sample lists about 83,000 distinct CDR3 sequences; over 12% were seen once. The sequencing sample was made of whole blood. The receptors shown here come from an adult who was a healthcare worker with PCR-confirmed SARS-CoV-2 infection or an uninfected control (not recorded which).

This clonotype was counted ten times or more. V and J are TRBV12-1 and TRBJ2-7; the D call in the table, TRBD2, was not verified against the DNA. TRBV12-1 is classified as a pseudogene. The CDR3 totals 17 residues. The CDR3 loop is CASFSPAGSGGSYEQYF. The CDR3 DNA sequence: TGTGCCAGCTTCTCCCCCGCGGGTAGCGGGGGCTCCTACGAGCAGTACTTC.

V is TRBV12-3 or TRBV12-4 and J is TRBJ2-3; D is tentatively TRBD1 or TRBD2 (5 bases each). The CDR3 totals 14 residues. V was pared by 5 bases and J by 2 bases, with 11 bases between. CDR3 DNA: TGTGCCAGCAGTGCCTTGGGGGACACAGATACGCAGTATTTT. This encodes CASSALGDTDTQYF.

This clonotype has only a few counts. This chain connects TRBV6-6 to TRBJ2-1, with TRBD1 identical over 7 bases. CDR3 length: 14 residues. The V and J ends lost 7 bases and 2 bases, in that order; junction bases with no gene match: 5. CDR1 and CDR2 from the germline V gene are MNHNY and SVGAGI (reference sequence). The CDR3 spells CASIDRVTYNEQFF. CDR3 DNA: TGTGCCAGCATCGACAGGGTGACCTACAATGAGCAGTTCTTC.

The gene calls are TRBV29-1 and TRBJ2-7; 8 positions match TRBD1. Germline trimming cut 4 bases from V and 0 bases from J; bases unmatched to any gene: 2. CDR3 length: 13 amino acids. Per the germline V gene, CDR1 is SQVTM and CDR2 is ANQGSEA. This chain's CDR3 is CSVAGQGSYEQYF. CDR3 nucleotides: TGCAGCGTTGCAGGACAGGGCTCCTACGAGCAGTACTTC.

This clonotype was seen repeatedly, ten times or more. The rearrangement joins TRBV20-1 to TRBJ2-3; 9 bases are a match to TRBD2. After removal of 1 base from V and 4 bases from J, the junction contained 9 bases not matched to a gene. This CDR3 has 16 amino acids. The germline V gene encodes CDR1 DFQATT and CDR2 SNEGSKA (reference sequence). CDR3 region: CSARALIAGEADTQYF. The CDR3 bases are TGCAGTGCTAGAGCTCTCATAGCGGGAGAGGCAGATACGCAGTATTTT.

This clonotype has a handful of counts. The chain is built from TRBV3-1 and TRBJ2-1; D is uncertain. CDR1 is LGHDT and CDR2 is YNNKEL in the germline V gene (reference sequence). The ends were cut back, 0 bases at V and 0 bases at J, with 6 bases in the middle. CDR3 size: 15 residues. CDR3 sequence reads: CASSQDVSSYNEQFF. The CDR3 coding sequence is TGTGCCAGCAGCCAAGACGTTAGCTCCTACAATGAGCAGTTCTTC.

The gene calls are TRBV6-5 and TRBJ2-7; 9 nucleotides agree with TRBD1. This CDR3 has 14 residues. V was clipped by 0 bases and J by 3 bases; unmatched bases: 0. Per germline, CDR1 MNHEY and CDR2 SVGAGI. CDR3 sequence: CASSYSDRGYEQYF. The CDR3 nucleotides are TGTGCCAGCAGTTACTCGGACAGGGGCTACGAGCAGTACTTC.

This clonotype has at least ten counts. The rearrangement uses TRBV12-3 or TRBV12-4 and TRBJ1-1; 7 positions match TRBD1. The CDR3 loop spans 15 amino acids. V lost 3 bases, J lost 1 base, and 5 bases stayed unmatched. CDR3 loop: CASSLTGNRNTEAFF. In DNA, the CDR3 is TGTGCCAGCAGTTTGACAGGGAACCGGAACACTGAAGCTTTCTTT.

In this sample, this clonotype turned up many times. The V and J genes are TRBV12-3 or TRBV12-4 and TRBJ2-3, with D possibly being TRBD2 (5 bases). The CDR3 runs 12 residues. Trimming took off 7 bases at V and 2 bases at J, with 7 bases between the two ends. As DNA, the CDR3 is TGTGCCAGCAAGACTATCACAGATACGCAGTATTTT. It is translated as CASKTITDTQYF.

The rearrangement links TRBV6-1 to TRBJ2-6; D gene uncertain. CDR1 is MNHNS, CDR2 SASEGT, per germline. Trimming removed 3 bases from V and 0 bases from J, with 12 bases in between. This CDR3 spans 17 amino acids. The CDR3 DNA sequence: TGTGCCAGCAGTGAGGCGTACCGAAGCTCTGGGGCCAACGTCCTGACTTTC. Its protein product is CASSEAYRSSGANVLTF.

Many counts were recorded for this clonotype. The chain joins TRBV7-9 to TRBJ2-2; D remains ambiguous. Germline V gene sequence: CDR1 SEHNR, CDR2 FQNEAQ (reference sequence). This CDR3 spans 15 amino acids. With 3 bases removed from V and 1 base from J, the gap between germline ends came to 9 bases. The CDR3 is CASSFWLGNTGELFF. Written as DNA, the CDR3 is TGTGCCAGCAGCTTTTGGCTAGGGAACACCGGGGAGCTGTTTTTT.

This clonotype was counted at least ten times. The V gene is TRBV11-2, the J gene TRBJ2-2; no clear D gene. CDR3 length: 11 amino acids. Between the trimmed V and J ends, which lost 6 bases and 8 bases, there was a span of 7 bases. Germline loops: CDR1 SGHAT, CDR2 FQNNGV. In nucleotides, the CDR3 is TGTGCCAGCAGTCTCTGGGGGGAGCTGTTTTTT. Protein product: CASSLWGELFF. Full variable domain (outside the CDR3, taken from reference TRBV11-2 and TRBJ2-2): EAGVAQSPRYKIIEKRQSVAFWCNPISGHATLYWYQQILGQGPKLLIQFQNNGVVDDSQLPKDRFSAERLKGVDSTLKIQPAKLEDSAVYLCASSLWGELFFGEGSRLTVL.

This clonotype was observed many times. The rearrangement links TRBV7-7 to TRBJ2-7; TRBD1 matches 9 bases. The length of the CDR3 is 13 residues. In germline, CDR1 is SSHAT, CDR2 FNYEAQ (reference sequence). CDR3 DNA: TGTGCTAGCGCACCGGGACAGGGCTACGAGCAGTACTTC. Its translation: CASAPGQGYEQYF.

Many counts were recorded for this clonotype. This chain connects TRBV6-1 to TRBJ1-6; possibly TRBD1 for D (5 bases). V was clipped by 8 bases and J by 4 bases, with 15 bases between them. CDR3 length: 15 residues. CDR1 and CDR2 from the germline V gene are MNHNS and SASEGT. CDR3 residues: CASGQAGVYNSPLHF. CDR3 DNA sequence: TGTGCCAGCGGACAAGCAGGAGTTTATAATTCACCCCTCCACTTT.

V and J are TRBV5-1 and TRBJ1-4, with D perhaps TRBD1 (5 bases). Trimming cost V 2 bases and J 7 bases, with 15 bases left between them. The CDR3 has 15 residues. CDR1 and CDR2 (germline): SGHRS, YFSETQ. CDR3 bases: TGCGCCAGCAGCTTTCGGGGGTTGTACGGTGAAAAACTGTTTTTT. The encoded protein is CASSFRGLYGEKLFF.

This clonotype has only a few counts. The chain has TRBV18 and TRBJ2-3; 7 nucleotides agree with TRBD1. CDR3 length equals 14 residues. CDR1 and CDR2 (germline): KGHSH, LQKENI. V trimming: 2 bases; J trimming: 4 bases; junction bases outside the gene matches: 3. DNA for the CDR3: TGTGCCAGCTCACCAAACCAGGGGGCAGATACGCAGTATTTT. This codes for CASSPNQGADTQYF.

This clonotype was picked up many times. The DNA for the CDR3 is TGCGCCAGCAGCTTGGAAGGGAGAAGCTCGTCGGAGACCCAGTACTTC. This sequence encodes CASSLEGRSSSETQYF. The rearrangement uses TRBV5-1 and TRBJ2-5, with a tentative D call TRBD2 (5 bases). The germline V and J ends were trimmed by 0 bases and 5 bases, with 17 bases remaining between them. The CDR3 totals 16 residues. CDR1 and CDR2 from the germline V gene are SGHRS and YFSETQ.

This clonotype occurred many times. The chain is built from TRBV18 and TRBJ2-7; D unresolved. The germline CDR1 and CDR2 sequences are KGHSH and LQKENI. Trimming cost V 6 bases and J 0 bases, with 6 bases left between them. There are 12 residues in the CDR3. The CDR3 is CASSSFSYEQYF. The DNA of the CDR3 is TGTGCCAGCTCCTCGTTCTCCTACGAGCAGTACTTC.